The rows below give T cell receptor beta chains drawn from one sample of a study of glioma-infiltrating T cells after dendritic cell vaccination. Clones were read by immunoSEQ multiplex PCR, and TCRdb kept only the in-frame ones, dropping some. The repertoire holds around 83,000 clones, 85% seen once, with approximately 8% in the top ten. The material was blood, obtained after dendritic cell vaccination. All receptors derive from a human donor with glioblastoma. Each CDR3 is given without its conserved first and last residue.

V	J	CDR3
TRBV5-1	TRBJ1-2	ASSFGGNGYT
TRBV27	TRBJ2-3	ASGPTGTSENTDTQY
TRBV18	TRBJ2-7	ASSPRQGPYEQY
TRBV7-9	TRBJ2-7	ASSSPGLNRGRSEQY
TRBV5-4	TRBJ1-1	ASSFPPGQGVEAF
TRBV28	TRBJ2-7	ASRSTGTTSSVQY
TRBV7-6	TRBJ1-1	ASSLDTNTEAF
TRBV6-5	TRBJ2-1	ASSSRDRGIYEQF
TRBV5-1	TRBJ2-5	ASSLDPLLAGWETQY
TRBV19	TRBJ1-2	ASSRDSSNLPIYGYT
TRBV30	TRBJ1-5	AWDRDRGPYSNQPQH
TRBV6-5	TRBJ2-7	ASSYDRGYEQY
TRBV28	TRBJ1-2	ASSLSIQSYGYT
TRBV30	TRBJ2-1	AFDRQGNEQF
TRBV2	TRBJ1-2	ASSDRTGRRGYT
TRBV5-8	TRBJ2-7	ASSRDTPYEQY
TRBV4-3	TRBJ2-5	ASSQGGGEGETQY
TRBV7-2	TRBJ2-1	ASSTGFSYNEQF
TRBV5-1	TRBJ1-2	ASRGQGTSNYGYT
TRBV7-9	TRBJ2-7	ASNIGSSYEQY
TRBV5-1	TRBJ2-5	ASSLESGSRETQY
TRBV25-1	TRBJ2-7	ASSEPGQGVYEQY
TRBV5-1	TRBJ2-7	ASSLRQGEGYEQY
TRBV27	TRBJ1-1	ASSVGQGRRDTEAF
TRBV27	TRBJ1-2	ASSLSFWGQEYYGYT
TRBV7-2	TRBJ1-6	ASSLGQGENSPLH
TRBV7-9	TRBJ1-5	ASSLVAGSNQPQH
TRBV5-6	TRBJ2-5	ASSLLSGAETQY
TRBV5-1	TRBJ1-2	ASSPTEQGSTNYGYT
TRBV11-2	TRBJ1-4	ASSLQGGPNEKLF
TRBV5-1	TRBJ1-2	ASSSLQGVGYGYT
TRBV7-9	TRBJ1-1	ASSFRGRTEAF
TRBV7-2	TRBJ2-7	ASSWTSGGGLAETYEQY
TRBV5-4	TRBJ1-2	ASSAGQGTQGYT
TRBV9	TRBJ2-7	ASSRDREIYEQY
TRBV7-8	TRBJ1-5	ASSLRGTLQLGSNQPQH
TRBV9	TRBJ2-5	ASSVGGQGIGETQY
TRBV29-1	TRBJ2-4	SVTQGSKNIQY
TRBV11-1	TRBJ2-4	ASGRGSKNIQY
TRBV29-1	TRBJ1-1	SVKGLSNTEAF
TRBV7-7	TRBJ2-5	ASSLVDRGQETQY
TRBV28	TRBJ1-2	ASSQGVNYGYT
TRBV19	TRBJ1-6	ASRGLGQEVNSPLH
TRBV29-1	TRBJ1-2	SVQDRVDFSGYT
TRBV5-1	TRBJ1-5	ASSLGGVDQPQH
TRBV18	TRBJ2-1	ASSPSSSGTYNEQF
TRBV2	TRBJ1-5	ASSEGRVDQPQH
TRBV10-1	TRBJ2-6	AANSEWPLHYSGANVLT
TRBV6-5	TRBJ1-4	ASSRLGAANEKLF
TRBV6-5	TRBJ2-1	ASSSLQVPEQF
TRBV28	TRBJ2-7	ASFRTSGSYEQY
TRBV4-3	TRBJ2-1	ASSPQQTSYNEQF
TRBV2	TRBJ2-1	ASLAGGNYNEQF
TRBV27	TRBJ2-7	ASSSSGLAGDEQY